The 7 T cell receptor beta chains below all came from one sample that was sequenced in a study of T cells in Graves' hyperthyroidism and ophthalmopathy. TCR beta CDR3 sequences were amplified from RNA transcripts. TCR CDR3 underwent first-round RT-PCR with the HTBI primer set. TCRdb reprocessed the multiplex PCR reads via MiXCR and lists one record per CDR3 protein. The sample lists under 350,000 distinct CDR3 sequences; about 25% were seen once. The sequenced sample was blood. The receptors come from a man aged 35-49 years with Graves' hyperthyroidism that later progressed to Graves' ophthalmopathy.

This clonotype was seen many times. The gene calls are TRBV5-1 and TRBJ2-5, with 7 bases lining up with TRBD2. V lost 4 bases, J lost 5 bases, and 5 bases stayed unmatched. The CDR3 has 13 amino acids. Germline V gene sequence: CDR1 SGHRS, CDR2 YFSETQ. The CDR3 DNA is TGCGCCAGCAGCCTAGCGGAGGGGGAGACCCAGTACTTC. Amino acid sequence: CASSLAEGETQYF.

The V and J genes are TRBV15 and TRBJ2-7, with D unresolved. Deletions cut 0 bases from V and 4 bases from J, with 7 bases between. Germline assignment: CDR1 LNHNV and CDR2 YYDKDF (reference sequence). The CDR3 is 13 residues long. The CDR3 nucleotides read TGTGCCACCAGCAGAGATAAGCAGTACGAGCAGTACTTC. Translating it yields CATSRDKQYEQYF.

Points on this clonotype: Since a much larger clone is just one base distant, this may be a read error. V usage is TRBV30 and J usage is TRBJ1-2, with 8 bases identical to TRBD1. V shed 0 bases, J shed 6 bases, and the junction held 9 bases outside the gene matches. CDR3 length equals 15 residues. In germline, CDR1 is GTSNPN, CDR2 SVGIG (reference sequence). CDR3 protein: CAWSVRSGQVDGYTF. CDR3 nucleotides: TGTGCCTGGAGTGTCCGATCGGGACAGGTGGATGGCTACACCTTC.

There are many counts of this clonotype. The chain is built from TRBV9 and TRBJ2-3, with TRBD2 matching 10 bases. Germline values: CDR1 SGDLS, CDR2 YYNGEE. This CDR3 spans 16 amino acids. J was trimmed by 3 bases and V by 1 base; bases with no gene match: 5. CDR3 region: CASSVPSGRATDTQYF. DNA of the CDR3: TGTGCCAGCAGCGTACCGAGCGGGAGGGCAACAGATACGCAGTATTTT. Looking up the rest from reference TRBV9 and TRBJ2-3 gives the full variable domain: DSGVTQTPKHLITATGQRVTLRCSPRSGDLSVYWYQQSLDQGLQFLIQYYNGEERAKGNILERFSAQQFPDLHSELNLSSLELGDSALYFCASSVPSGRATDTQYFGPGTRLTVL.

The V call is TRBV6-4, the J call TRBJ2-7; possible D gene TRBD1, 6 bases. CDR1 MRHNA and CDR2 SNTAGT come from the germline V gene. The V and J ends lost 10 bases and 4 bases respectively, with 14 bases between them. This CDR3 is 12 amino acids long. The CDR3 loop is CATEGTLYEQYF. In nucleotides, the CDR3 is TGTGCCACCGAGGGGACACTATACGAGCAGTACTTC.

This clonotype occurred many times. The rearrangement links TRBV6-5 to TRBJ2-2; no reliable D call. Germline V CDR1 and CDR2: MNHEY, SVGAGI. This CDR3 is built from 11 residues. The V gene lost 5 bases and the J gene lost 7 bases, with 5 bases spanning the gap. DNA of the CDR3: TGTGCCAGCAGTATGCTCGGGGAGCTGTTTTTT. Encoded protein: CASSMLGELFF.

The CDR3 DNA follows: TGTGCCAGCAGCCCTCGACAGTTAGAAGCTTTCTTT. The encoded protein is CASSPRQLEAFF. This chain links TRBV11-3 with TRBJ1-1; D perhaps matches TRBD1 (5 bases). Trimming shortened V by 5 bases and J by 8 bases, and 12 bases separated the two germline ends. This CDR3 has 12 residues. CDR1 is SGHNT and CDR2 is YENEEA in the germline V gene.